The 13 T cell receptor beta chains listed next were all sequenced from one sample in a study of tumor-infiltrating lymphocytes in primary liver carcinoma. With around 450 ng total RNA as template and a constant-region primer, TCR beta cDNA was made. Library construction for TCR beta comprised three nested multiplex PCR rounds performed with slightly modified ARM-PCR. Two initial PCR rounds of about 10 cycles each paired TRBV1-TRBV30 forward primers with a C-beta reverse primer. MiXCR, run by TCRdb on the multiplex PCR reads, gives a single entry per CDR3 protein. Among nearly 200,000 distinct CDR3 sequences, 65% were seen once, and the ten largest hold about 7.1%. Unsorted whole blood yielded the blood RNA, and germline DNA was also extracted. Input material: peripheral blood. These receptors all stem from a woman aged 60-75 years with primary liver carcinoma and hepatitis B virus infection.

This chain uses TRBV6-2 or TRBV6-3 with TRBJ2-3; D not resolved. Germline V CDR1 and CDR2: MNHEY, SVGEGT. The CDR3 extends over 12 amino acids. V lost 6 bases and J 7 bases, leaving 11 bases between the germline ends. This CDR3 reads CASSLSVYTQYF. DNA for the CDR3: TGTGCCAGCAGCTTATCAGTATATACGCAGTATTTT.

A note on this clonotype: One junction end does not reproduce the germline sequence, and a read error may be involved. The genes are TRBV7-8 and TRBJ2-1; TRBD2 agrees at 7 bases. The CDR3 extends over 18 amino acids. CDR1 is SGHVS and CDR2 is FQNEAQ in the germline V gene. This chain's CDR3 is CASSRGLTGGSTYNEQFF. The CDR3 nucleotides read TGTGCCAGCAGCCGAGGACTAACGGGAGGCTCTACCTATAATGAGCAGTTCTTC.

Points on this clonotype: This may be a read error, as it is one base from a much larger clone. This chain uses TRBV6-1 with TRBJ2-5, with 7 bases aligning to TRBD2. The J segment lost 5 bases and the V segment lost 2 bases, leaving 11 bases of the junction unmatched. CDR3 length equals 16 residues. Germline CDR1 is MNHNS and CDR2 is SASEGT. The CDR3 nucleotides are TGTGCCAGCAGTGAACAGACTACCGGGAGGAGTGAGACCCAGTACTTC. Translated, it gives CASSEQTTGRSETQYF.

The rearrangement uses TRBV7-8 and TRBJ2-1; 7 bases are shared with TRBD1. V lost 7 bases to trimming and J lost 0 bases; unmatched junction nucleotides: 6. The CDR3 is 15 amino acids. Germline CDR1 reads SGHVS; CDR2 reads FQNEAQ. The CDR3 loop reads CASTTGTSSYNEQFF. The CDR3 DNA reads as TGTGCCAGCACGACAGGGACGAGCTCCTACAATGAGCAGTTCTTC.

A note on this clonotype: This sequence may be a read error, since a much larger clone differs from it by one base. The chain uses TRBV10-2 and TRBJ2-7; 9 bases match TRBD1. The V gene's germline CDR1 is WSHSY and CDR2 SAAADI. V shed 5 bases and J 1 base; nucleotides not matched to a gene: 9. The CDR3 has 16 residues. This CDR3 is CASSLLTGGASYEQYF. The CDR3 region has the DNA TGCGCCAGCAGTCTCCTCACAGGGGGCGCGTCCTACGAGCAGTACTTC.

This clonotype was seen a few times. The chain has TRBV23-1 and TRBJ2-2; either TRBD1 or TRBD2 may supply D (5 bases each). TRBV23-1 is assigned to the ORF class and has an uncertain function. V was pared by 4 bases and J by 8 bases, with 14 bases between. The CDR3 length is 14 residues. DNA of the CDR3: TGCGCCAGCAGTCCACAGGAGGTGAAGGGGGAGCTGTTTTTT. It codes for CASSPQEVKGELFF.

The V call is TRBV5-1, the J call TRBJ1-1, with D possibly TRBD1 on 6 matching bases. This CDR3 is 15 amino acids long. Germline V CDR1 and CDR2: SGHRS, YFSETQ. V was cut by 2 bases and J by 4 bases, with 15 bases left in between. For the CDR3, the DNA is TGCGCCAGCAGCTTTCTAGAGGGGGGAAGCACTGAAGCTTTCTTT. It codes for CASSFLEGGSTEAFF.

On this clonotype: Given a much more abundant clone one base away, this may be a read error. This sequence joins TRBV18 and TRBJ1-2; the D is unclear. Looked up from germline, CDR1 is KGHSH and CDR2 is LQKENI. The CDR3 loop spans 12 amino acids. CDR3 coding DNA: TGTGCCAGCTCACCAGATTCGGGTGGCTACGCCTTC. It codes for CASSPDSGGYAF.

This clonotype has a count of ten or more. The chain links TRBV7-8 to TRBJ2-1; TRBD1 agrees at 8 bases. The CDR3 runs to 15 residues. Germline CDR1 reads SGHVS; CDR2 reads FQNEAQ. After removal of 5 bases from V and 2 bases from J, the junction contained 5 bases not matched to a gene. CDR3 sequence reads: CASSPRQGPYNEQFF. The DNA of the CDR3 is TGTGCCAGCAGCCCGCGACAGGGGCCCTACAATGAGCAGTTCTTC.

As regards this clonotype: A much larger clone is a single base away; this may be a read error. The rearrangement uses TRBV12-3 or TRBV12-4 and TRBJ1-2; D not certain. This CDR3 is built from 13 residues. The V end lost 3 bases, the J end lost 8 bases, and 13 bases lay between the germline ends. The CDR3 DNA reads TGTGCCAGCAGTTTCGGGCAGCTCAAAGGCTACACCTTC. It translates to CASSFGQLKGYTF.

As for this clonotype: A much more abundant neighbour one base away suggests this may be a read error. The J gene is TRBJ2-6, the V gene TRBV12-1; the DNA was not compared with TRBD1, the D call given in the table. TRBV12-1 is recorded as a pseudogene. The CDR3 has 19 amino acids. As DNA, the CDR3 is TGTGCCAGCAGCGCAACAGCGGGACAGGGAGTACCTGGGGCCAACGTCCTGACTTTC. Translation: CASSATAGQGVPGANVLTF.

A note on this clonotype: The germline gene is not matched at one end of the junction; a read error may be the cause. V gene TRBV6-1 combines with J gene TRBJ2-7; D is unresolved. The CDR3 has 12 amino acids. Germline assignment: CDR1 MNHNS and CDR2 SASEGT. The CDR3, as DNA: TGTGCCAGCAGCCTCGGGCCCTACGAGCTGCACTTC. Protein product: CASSLGPYELHF.

A word on this clonotype: A much larger clonotype is one base distant, so this may be a read error. V gene TRBV10-3 combines with J gene TRBJ2-5; 11 nucleotides line up with TRBD2. The germline gives CDR1 ENHRY, CDR2 SYGVKD. With V trimmed by 4 bases and J by 4 bases, 8 bases remained unmatched. The CDR3 sequence is 16 residues long. The DNA for the CDR3 is TGTGCCATCAGTGGTTATCTAGCGGGAGGCGGAGAGACCCAGTACTTC. Encoded protein: CAISGYLAGGGETQYF.